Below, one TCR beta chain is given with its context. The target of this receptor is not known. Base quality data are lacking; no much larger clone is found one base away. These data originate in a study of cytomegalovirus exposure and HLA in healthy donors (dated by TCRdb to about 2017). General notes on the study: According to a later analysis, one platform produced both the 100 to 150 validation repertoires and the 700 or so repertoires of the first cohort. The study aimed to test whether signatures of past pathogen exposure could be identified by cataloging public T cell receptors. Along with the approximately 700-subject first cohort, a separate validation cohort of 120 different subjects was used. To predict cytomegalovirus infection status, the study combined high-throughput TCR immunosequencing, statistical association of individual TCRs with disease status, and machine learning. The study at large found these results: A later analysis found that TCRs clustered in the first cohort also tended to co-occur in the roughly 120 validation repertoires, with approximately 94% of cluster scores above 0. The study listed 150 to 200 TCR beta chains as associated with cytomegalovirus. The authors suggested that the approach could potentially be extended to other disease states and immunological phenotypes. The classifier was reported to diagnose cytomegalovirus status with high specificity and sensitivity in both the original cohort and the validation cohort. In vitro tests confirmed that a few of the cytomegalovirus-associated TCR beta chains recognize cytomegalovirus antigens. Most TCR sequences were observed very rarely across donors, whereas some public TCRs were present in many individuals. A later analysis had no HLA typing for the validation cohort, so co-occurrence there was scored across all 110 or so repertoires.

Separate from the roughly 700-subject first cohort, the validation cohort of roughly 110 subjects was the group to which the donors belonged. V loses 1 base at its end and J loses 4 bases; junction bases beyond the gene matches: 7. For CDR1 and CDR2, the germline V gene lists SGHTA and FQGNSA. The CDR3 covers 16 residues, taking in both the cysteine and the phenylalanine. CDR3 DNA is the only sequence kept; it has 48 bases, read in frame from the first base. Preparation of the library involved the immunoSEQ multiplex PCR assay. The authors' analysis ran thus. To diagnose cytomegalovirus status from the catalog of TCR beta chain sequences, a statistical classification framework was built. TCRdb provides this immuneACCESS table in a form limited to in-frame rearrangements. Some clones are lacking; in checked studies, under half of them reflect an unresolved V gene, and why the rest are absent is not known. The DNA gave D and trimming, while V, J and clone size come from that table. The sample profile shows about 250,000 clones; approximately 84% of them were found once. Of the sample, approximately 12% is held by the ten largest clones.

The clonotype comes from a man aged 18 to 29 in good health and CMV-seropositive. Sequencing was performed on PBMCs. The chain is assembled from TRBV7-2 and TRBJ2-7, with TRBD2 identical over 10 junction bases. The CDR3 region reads CASSLVSASGSYEQYF. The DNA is TGTGCCAGCAGCTTAGTGTCGGCTAGCGGGAGTTACGAGCAGTACTTC.